This T cell receptor beta chain was sequenced during a study of T-cell reconstitution after alpha-beta-depleted transplantation in children. A TCRbeta library incorporating unique molecular identifiers was prepared. Via MiXCR, TCRdb re-called the PCR reads, giving one row per CDR3 protein. The data hold around 600,000 distinct CDR3 sequences, with over 9.5% observed a single time. The sequencing here drew on PBMCs from the stem cell graft donor, taken from the stem cell graft. The clonotype originates from a human donor who donated a stem cell graft to a child with acute myeloid leukemia.

CDR3 loop: CSARDRKRESSTDTQYF. In DNA, the CDR3 is TGCAGTGCTAGAGATAGGAAGCGGGAATCTAGCACAGATACGCAGTATTTT. The chain carries TRBV20-1 and TRBJ2-3; the match to TRBD2 covers 7 bases. CDR1 DFQATT and CDR2 SNEGSKA come from the germline V gene (reference sequence). There are 17 residues in the CDR3. Trimming removed 0 bases from V and 0 bases from J; junction bases left unmatched: 9.